These 23 T cell receptor beta chains came from one sample sequenced in a study of blood T cells in healthy people across ages. The second PCR ran about 6 to 12 cycles with a sample-barcoded 5' primer and J-beta primers. TCRdb independently ran MiXCR on the 5' RACE reads; one entry per CDR3 protein. The sample has hundreds of thousands of distinct CDR3 sequences, under 35% seen once. The sequencing sample was made of blood. These receptors came from a woman of 80 years or more in good health.

A few counts support this clonotype. The chain carries TRBV20-1 and TRBJ2-3; 7 bases match TRBD2. Germline CDR1 is DFQATT and CDR2 is SNEGSKA (reference sequence). V was clipped by 5 bases and J by 1 base; unmatched bases: 6. The CDR3 length is 14 residues. The CDR3 DNA reads TGCAGTGCTCGAAAAACTAGCGGCACAGATACGCAGTATTTT. Its protein product is CSARKTSGTDTQYF.

This clonotype was found many times. The V call is TRBV15, the J call TRBJ2-1; 7 nucleotides line up with TRBD1. V gave up 5 bases and J gave up 7 bases; unmatched junction bases: 11. CDR1 and CDR2 (germline): LNHNV, YYDKDF (reference sequence). The CDR3 spans 15 residues. Here the CDR3 reads CATSLRQPGGNEQFF. DNA of the CDR3: TGTGCCACCAGCCTTCGACAGCCAGGGGGAAATGAGCAGTTCTTC.

V is TRBV6-5 and J is TRBJ1-4, with TRBD1 identical over 8 bases. Unmatched junction bases numbered 11, after V lost 10 bases and J lost 7 bases. The CDR3 has 14 amino acids. Germline CDR1 MNHEY, CDR2 SVGAGI. CDR3 residues: CANKSGTGAEKLFF. In nucleotides, the CDR3 is TGTGCCAACAAATCCGGGACAGGTGCTGAAAAACTGTTTTTT.

This clonotype is medium-sized (0.01 to 0.1%). The rearrangement uses TRBV10-3 and TRBJ2-1, with 12 bases lining up with TRBD2. This CDR3 region has 15 residues. J gave up 10 bases and V 11 bases, and 15 bases lay outside the gene matches. Germline CDR1 and CDR2: ENHRY and SYGVKD. The CDR3 bases are TGTGCCGTACGACCTAGCGGGGGGGACCGTCGAGAGCAGTTCTTC. Translated, it gives CAVRPSGGDRREQFF.

The table lists this clonotype with a few counts. This chain connects TRBV20-1 to TRBJ2-3; 12 bases are a match to TRBD2. Germline CDR1 is DFQATT and CDR2 is SNEGSKA (reference sequence). The length of the CDR3 is 15 residues. The trim removed 3 bases at V and 4 bases at J, leaving 5 bases unmatched. CDR3 sequence reads: CSARPSGGAPDTQYF. DNA of the CDR3: TGCAGTGCTAGGCCTAGCGGGGGGGCCCCAGATACGCAGTATTTT.

This clonotype was seen a handful of times. This could be a read error, since a much larger clone is one nucleotide away. CDR3 nucleotide sequence: TGTGCCAGCACAATGCGGACTCCAAGCTCCTACAATGAGCAGTACTTC. Protein: CASTMRTPSSYNEQYF. The chain links TRBV7-2 to TRBJ2-1; a possible D gene is TRBD2 (5 bases). TRBJ2-7 matches the DNA end more closely, so the J call is doubtful. The CDR3 extends over 16 amino acids. CDR1 and CDR2 from the germline V gene are SGHTA and FQGNSA.

In its sample, this clonotype was seen many times. The V gene is TRBV5-1, the J gene TRBJ2-7; D possibly corresponds to TRBD1 (6 bases). CDR3 length equals 17 residues. Germline V gene lookup returns CDR1 SGHRS and CDR2 YFSETQ. V lost 3 bases and J 1 base, leaving 20 bases between the germline ends. In DNA, the CDR3 is TGCGCCAGCAGCTCCCCAGGCAGGGGCCCCGGTTCCTACGAGCAGTACTTC. Amino acid sequence: CASSSPGRGPGSYEQYF.

Many counts were recorded for this clonotype. The chain combines TRBV2 with TRBJ2-5; D gene unclear. The V and J ends lost 3 bases and 1 base respectively, with 9 bases between them. CDR1 is SNHLY, CDR2 FYNNEI, per germline. The CDR3 is 14 residues long. This CDR3 is CASSDGRLQETQYF. CDR3 DNA sequence: TGTGCCAGCAGTGACGGGCGCCTCCAAGAGACCCAGTACTTC.

As to this clonotype: One end of the junction fails to match germline, which may point to a read error. The rearrangement links TRBV7-9 to TRBJ2-4, with 11 bases identical to TRBD2. The germline CDR1 and CDR2 sequences are SEHNR and FQNEAQ (reference sequence). CDR3 size: 15 residues. The CDR3 nucleotides read TGTGCCAGCGGCTTAGAAGAAGTTAGCGGGGGGGCACCGTACTTC. Amino acids: CASGLEEVSGGAPYF.

This clonotype was detected a few times. The chain links TRBV7-2 to TRBJ2-1; TRBD2 matches 10 bases. Trimming took 0 bases from V and 8 from J; bases not matched to a gene: 4. The CDR3 covers 15 residues. CDR1 and CDR2 from the germline V gene are SGHTA and FQGNSA. The CDR3 nucleotides read TGTGCCAGCAGCTTAGCGGGAGCGGGGGGGTATGAGCAGTTCTTC. This gives the protein CASSLAGAGGYEQFF.

The chain uses TRBV3-1 and TRBJ2-5, with 10 bases identical to TRBD2. V gave up 1 base and J gave up 1 base; unmatched junction bases: 6. This CDR3 has 17 residues. Germline-derived CDR1 and CDR2 are LGHDT and YNNKEL (reference sequence). The CDR3 loop is CASSQAASGGLQETQYF. In nucleotides, the CDR3 is TGTGCCAGCAGCCAAGCGGCTAGCGGGGGCCTCCAAGAGACCCAGTACTTC.

The chain is built from TRBV20-1 and TRBJ2-4; the D gene is possibly TRBD1 (6 bases). The CDR3 sequence is 15 residues long. Germline lookup yields CDR1 DFQATT and CDR2 SNEGSKA (reference sequence). CDR3 amino acids: CSPEPGQFPKNIQYF. As DNA, the CDR3 is TGCAGCCCCGAGCCGGGACAATTTCCCAAAAACATTCAGTACTTC.

This clonotype was seen a handful of times. V is TRBV12-3 or TRBV12-4 and J is TRBJ1-4; D possibly corresponds to TRBD1 (6 bases). Trimming stripped 1 base from V and 5 bases from J, with 17 bases between. CDR3 length equals 17 residues. CDR3 nucleotide sequence: TGTGCCAGCAGTTTAGGGGGGCTAAGGGGAATCAATGAAAAACTGTTTTTT. Protein sequence: CASSLGGLRGINEKLFF.

This clonotype was detected ten times or more. The CDR3 is CAISESWSSGANVLTF. CDR3 DNA: TGTGCCATCAGTGAGTCGTGGAGCTCTGGGGCCAACGTCCTGACTTTC. The chain combines TRBV10-3 with TRBJ2-6; D call uncertain. Trimming cost V 0 bases and J 0 bases, with 6 bases left between them. Germline CDR1 ENHRY, CDR2 SYGVKD. The CDR3 spans 16 residues.

There are many counts of this clonotype. This chain links TRBV10-3 with TRBJ2-7, with 7 bases lining up with TRBD2. There are 15 residues in the CDR3. The V and J ends lost 4 bases and 0 bases, in that order; junction bases with no gene match: 6. Germline V gene sequence: CDR1 ENHRY, CDR2 SYGVKD. CDR3: CAISGGGEASYEQYF. The CDR3 nucleotides read TGTGCCATCAGTGGGGGAGGGGAAGCCTCCTACGAGCAGTACTTC.

This clonotype was detected a few times. The chain employs TRBV7-8 and TRBJ2-5, with TRBD1 matching 10 bases. Trimming took 6 bases from V and 5 from J; bases not matched to a gene: 6. The CDR3 runs to 14 residues. Germline-derived CDR1 and CDR2 are SGHVS and FQNEAQ. The CDR3: CASRKDRGVETQYF. CDR3 nucleotides: TGTGCCAGCAGGAAGGACAGGGGGGTCGAGACCCAGTACTTC.

Many counts were recorded for this clonotype. The CDR3 DNA is TGTGCCAGCAGCTCCACCTGGGGAGTCTCGGAGACCCAGTACTTC. Amino acid sequence: CASSSTWGVSETQYF. The chain combines TRBV7-8 with TRBJ2-5, with a tentative D call TRBD2 (5 bases). The CDR3 is 15 amino acids. V lost 4 bases and J lost 5, with 17 bases in between. Germline CDR1 is SGHVS and CDR2 is FQNEAQ.

In this sample, this clonotype turned up many times. The chain joins TRBV7-9 to TRBJ1-2; D gene uncertain. The CDR3 runs 13 residues. The V and J ends lost 3 bases and 4 bases respectively, with 9 bases between them. CDR1 is SEHNR and CDR2 is FQNEAQ in the germline V gene (reference sequence). In nucleotides, the CDR3 is TGTGCCAGCAGCTTCGGAGCGGTCTATGGCTACACCTTC. It codes for CASSFGAVYGYTF.

With regard to this clonotype: A read error may be the cause here, since a much bigger clone is one base away. The chain links TRBV18 to TRBJ2-7, with D perhaps matching TRBD2 (5 bases). The last part of the DNA fits TRBJ2-5 better; the J call may be wrong. CDR3 length: 15 amino acids. Germline V gives CDR1 KGHSH, CDR2 LQKENI. The CDR3 loop is CVSSPLAVGVRTQYF. The CDR3 DNA is TGTGTCAGCTCACCTCTGGCGGTGGGAGTGAGGACCCAGTACTTC.

J is TRBJ2-3 and V is TRBV7-2, with D perhaps matching TRBD2 (6 bases). CDR3 size: 15 residues. V lost 6 bases and J 2 bases, leaving 15 bases between the germline ends. Germline V gives CDR1 SGHTA, CDR2 FQGNSA. The CDR3 sequence is CASSRGVLNTDTQYF. The CDR3 DNA reads as TGTGCCAGCAGTCGCGGGGTACTGAACACAGATACGCAGTATTTT.

This clonotype was seen ten or more times. The rearrangement uses TRBV5-6 and TRBJ2-6; D possibly corresponds to TRBD1 (6 bases). V lost 5 bases, J lost 1 base, and 10 bases lay in between. The germline V gene has CDR1 SGHDT and CDR2 YYEEEE. This CDR3 comprises 15 residues. The CDR3, as DNA: TGTGCCAGCAGTTTTGACAGGTCTGGGGCCAACGTCCTGACTTTC. Protein product: CASSFDRSGANVLTF.

The chain joins TRBV24-1 to TRBJ2-5, with 9 bases identical to TRBD1. Germline trimming cut 5 bases from V and 2 bases from J; bases unmatched to any gene: 5. CDR3 length: 15 residues. Germline V lookup: CDR1 KGHDR, CDR2 SFDVKD. CDR3 in amino acids: CATSGAGTGQETQYF. The CDR3 DNA is TGTGCCACCAGTGGCGCGGGGACAGGGCAAGAGACCCAGTACTTC.

V and J are TRBV28 and TRBJ2-1; 7 nucleotides match TRBD1. The ends lost 6 bases at V and 15 bases at J; junction bases unmatched: 11. Per germline, CDR1 MDHEN and CDR2 SYDVKM. This CDR3 is built from 12 residues. DNA for the CDR3: TGTGCCAGCAGCTCCACAGGGGCGAGGCCGTTCTTC. Protein sequence: CASSSTGARPFF.